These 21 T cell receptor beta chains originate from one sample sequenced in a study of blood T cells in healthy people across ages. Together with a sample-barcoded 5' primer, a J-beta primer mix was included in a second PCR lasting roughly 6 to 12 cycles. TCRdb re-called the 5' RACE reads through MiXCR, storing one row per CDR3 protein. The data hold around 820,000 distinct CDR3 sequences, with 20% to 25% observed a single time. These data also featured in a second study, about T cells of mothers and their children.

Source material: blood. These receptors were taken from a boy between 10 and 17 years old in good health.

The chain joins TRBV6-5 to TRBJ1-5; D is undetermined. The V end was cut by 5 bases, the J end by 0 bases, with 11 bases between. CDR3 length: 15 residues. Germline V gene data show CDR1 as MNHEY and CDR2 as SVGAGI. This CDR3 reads CASSPLGPSNQPQHF. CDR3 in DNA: TGTGCCAGCAGTCCCCTGGGCCCTAGCAATCAGCCCCAGCATTTT.

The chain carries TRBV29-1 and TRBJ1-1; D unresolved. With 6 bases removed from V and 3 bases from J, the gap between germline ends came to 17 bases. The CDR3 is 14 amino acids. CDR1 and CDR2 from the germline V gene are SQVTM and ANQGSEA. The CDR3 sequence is CSVGSSIDHTEAFF. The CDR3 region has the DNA TGCAGCGTGGGGTCTTCAATTGATCACACTGAAGCTTTCTTT.

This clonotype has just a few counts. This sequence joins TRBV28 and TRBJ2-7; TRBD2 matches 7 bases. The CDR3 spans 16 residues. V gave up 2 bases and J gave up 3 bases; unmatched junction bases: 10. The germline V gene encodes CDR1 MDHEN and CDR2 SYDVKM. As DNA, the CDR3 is TGTGCCAGCAGTTTAAGAGTGGGTCTAGCGGACTACGAGCAGTACTTC. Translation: CASSLRVGLADYEQYF.

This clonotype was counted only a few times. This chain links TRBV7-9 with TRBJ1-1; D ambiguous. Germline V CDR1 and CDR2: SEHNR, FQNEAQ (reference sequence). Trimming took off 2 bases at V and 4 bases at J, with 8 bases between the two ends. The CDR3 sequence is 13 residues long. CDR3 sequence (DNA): TGTGCCAGCAGCTTAACCGGTCCCACTGAAGCTTTCTTT. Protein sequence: CASSLTGPTEAFF. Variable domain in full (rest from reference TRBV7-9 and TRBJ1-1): DTGVSQNPRHKITKRGQNVTFRCDPISEHNRLYWYRQTLGQGPEFLTYFQNEAQLEKSRLLSDRFSAERPKGSFSTLEIQRTEQGDSAMYLCASSLTGPTEAFFGQGTRLTVV.

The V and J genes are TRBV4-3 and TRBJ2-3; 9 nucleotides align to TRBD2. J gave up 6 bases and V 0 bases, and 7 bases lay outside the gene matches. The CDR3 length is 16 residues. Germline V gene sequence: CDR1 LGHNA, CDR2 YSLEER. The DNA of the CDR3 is TGCGCCAGCAGCCAAGAGGCGCGGGAGGGCTGGGATACGCAGTATTTT. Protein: CASSQEAREGWDTQYF.

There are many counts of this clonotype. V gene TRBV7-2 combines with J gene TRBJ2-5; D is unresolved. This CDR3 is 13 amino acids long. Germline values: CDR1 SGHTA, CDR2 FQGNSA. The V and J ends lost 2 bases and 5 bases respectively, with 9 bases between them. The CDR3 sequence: CASSLLPVETQYF. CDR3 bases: TGTGCCAGCAGCTTACTCCCGGTGGAGACCCAGTACTTC.

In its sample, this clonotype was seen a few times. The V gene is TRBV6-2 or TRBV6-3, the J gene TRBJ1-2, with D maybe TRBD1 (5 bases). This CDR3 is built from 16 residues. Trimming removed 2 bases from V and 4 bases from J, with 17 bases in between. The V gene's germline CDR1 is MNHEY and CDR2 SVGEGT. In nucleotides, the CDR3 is TGTGCCAGCAGTTACCCCACCGGGACTGAGGGCTATGGCTACACCTTC. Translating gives CASSYPTGTEGYGYTF.

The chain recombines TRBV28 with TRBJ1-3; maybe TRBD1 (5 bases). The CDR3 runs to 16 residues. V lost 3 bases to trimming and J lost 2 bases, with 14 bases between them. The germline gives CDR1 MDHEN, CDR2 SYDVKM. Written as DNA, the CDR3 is TGTGCCAGCAGTTTCTACGGGAGGGGACCTGGAAACACCATATATTTT. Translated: CASSFYGRGPGNTIYF.

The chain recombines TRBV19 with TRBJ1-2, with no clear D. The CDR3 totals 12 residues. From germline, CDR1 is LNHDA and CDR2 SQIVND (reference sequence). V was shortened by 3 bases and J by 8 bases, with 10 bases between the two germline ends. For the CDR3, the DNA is TGTGCCAGTAGTATGGGAGGGAACGGCTACACCTTC. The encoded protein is CASSMGGNGYTF.

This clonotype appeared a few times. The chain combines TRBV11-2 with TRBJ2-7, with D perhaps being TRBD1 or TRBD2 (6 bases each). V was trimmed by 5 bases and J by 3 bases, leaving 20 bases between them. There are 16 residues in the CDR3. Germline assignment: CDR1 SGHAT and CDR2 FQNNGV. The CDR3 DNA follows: TGTGCCAGCAGCCCGCGGGATGGGGGCCCAGACTACGAGCAGTACTTC. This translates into CASSPRDGGPDYEQYF. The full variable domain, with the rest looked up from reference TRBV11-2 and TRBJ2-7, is EAGVAQSPRYKIIEKRQSVAFWCNPISGHATLYWYQQILGQGPKLLIQFQNNGVVDDSQLPKDRFSAERLKGVDSTLKIQPAKLEDSAVYLCASSPRDGGPDYEQYFGPGTRLTVT.

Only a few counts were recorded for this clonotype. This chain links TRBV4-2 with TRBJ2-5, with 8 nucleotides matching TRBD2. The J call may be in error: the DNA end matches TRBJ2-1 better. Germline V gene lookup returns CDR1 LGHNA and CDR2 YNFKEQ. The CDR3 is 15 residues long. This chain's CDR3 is CASSQKGGRSREQFF. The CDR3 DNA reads TGTGCCAGCAGCCAAAAGGGCGGGAGGTCACGCGAGCAGTTCTTC.

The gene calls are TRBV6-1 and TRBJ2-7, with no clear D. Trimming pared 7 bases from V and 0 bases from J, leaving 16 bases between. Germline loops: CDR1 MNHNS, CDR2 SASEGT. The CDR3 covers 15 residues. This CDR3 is CASTQRAGDSYEQYF. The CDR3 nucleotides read TGTGCCAGCACCCAAAGGGCAGGAGACTCCTACGAGCAGTACTTC.

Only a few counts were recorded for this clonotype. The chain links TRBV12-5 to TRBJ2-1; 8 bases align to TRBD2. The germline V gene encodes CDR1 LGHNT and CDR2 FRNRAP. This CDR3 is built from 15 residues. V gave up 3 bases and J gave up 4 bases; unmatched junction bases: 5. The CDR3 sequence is CASGFGGGIYNEQFF. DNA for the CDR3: TGTGCTAGTGGTTTCGGGGGGGGAATTTACAATGAGCAGTTCTTC.

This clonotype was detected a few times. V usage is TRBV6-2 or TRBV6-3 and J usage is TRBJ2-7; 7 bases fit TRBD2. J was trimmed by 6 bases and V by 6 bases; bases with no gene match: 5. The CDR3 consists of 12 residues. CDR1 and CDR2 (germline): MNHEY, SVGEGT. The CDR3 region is CASSRTSFEQYF. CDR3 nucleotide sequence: TGTGCCAGCAGCCGGACTAGTTTCGAGCAGTACTTC.

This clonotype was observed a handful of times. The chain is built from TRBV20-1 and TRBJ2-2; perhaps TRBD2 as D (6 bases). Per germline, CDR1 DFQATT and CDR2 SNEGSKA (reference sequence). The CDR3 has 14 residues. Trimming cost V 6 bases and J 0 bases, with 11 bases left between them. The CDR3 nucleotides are TGCAGTGCGGGCGGGGTTGCGAACACCGGGGAGCTGTTTTTT. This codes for CSAGGVANTGELFF.

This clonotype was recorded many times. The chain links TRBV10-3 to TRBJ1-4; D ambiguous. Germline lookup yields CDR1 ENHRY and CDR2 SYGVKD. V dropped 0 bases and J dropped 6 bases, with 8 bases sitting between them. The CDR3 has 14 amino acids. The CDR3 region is CAISESAADEKLFF. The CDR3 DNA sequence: TGTGCCATCAGTGAGTCCGCGGCAGATGAAAAACTGTTTTTT.

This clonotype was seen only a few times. The CDR3: CASSLQGAPNEKLFF. The CDR3 region has the DNA TGTGCCAGCAGCTTGCAAGGGGCCCCGAATGAAAAACTGTTTTTT. The V call is TRBV7-2, the J call TRBJ1-4; TRBD1 is a possible D gene (5 bases). CDR3 length: 15 residues. The germline gives CDR1 SGHTA, CDR2 FQGNSA. Trimming left V 3 bases short and J 5 bases short, with 13 bases between.

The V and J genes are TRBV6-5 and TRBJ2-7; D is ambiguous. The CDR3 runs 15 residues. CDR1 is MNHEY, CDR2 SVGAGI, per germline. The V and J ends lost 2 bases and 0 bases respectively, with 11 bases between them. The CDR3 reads CASSYADENSYEQYF. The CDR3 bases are TGTGCCAGCAGTTACGCGGACGAGAACTCCTACGAGCAGTACTTC.

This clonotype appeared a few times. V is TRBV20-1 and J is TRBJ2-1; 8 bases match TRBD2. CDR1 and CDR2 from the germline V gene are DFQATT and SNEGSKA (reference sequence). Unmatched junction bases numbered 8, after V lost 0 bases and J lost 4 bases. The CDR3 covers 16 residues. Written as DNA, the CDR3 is TGCAGTGCTAGAGATGTTAGCGGGAACCCTTACAATGAGCAGTTCTTC. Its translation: CSARDVSGNPYNEQFF.

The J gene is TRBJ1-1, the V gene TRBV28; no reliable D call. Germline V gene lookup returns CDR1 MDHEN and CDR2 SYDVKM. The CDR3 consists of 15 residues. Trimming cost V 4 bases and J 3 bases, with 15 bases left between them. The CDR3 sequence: CASSSPRQQYTEAFF. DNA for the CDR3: TGTGCCAGCAGTTCCCCTCGTCAGCAATACACTGAAGCTTTCTTT.

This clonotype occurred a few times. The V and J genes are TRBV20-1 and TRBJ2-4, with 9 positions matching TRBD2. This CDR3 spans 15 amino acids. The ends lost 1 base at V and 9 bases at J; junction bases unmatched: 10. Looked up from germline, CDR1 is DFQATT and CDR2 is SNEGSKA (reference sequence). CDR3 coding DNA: TGCAGTGCTAGAGGTAGAGCTAGCGGGACGGCCATTCAGTACTTC. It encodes CSARGRASGTAIQYF.